The 24 T cell receptor delta chains below all came from one sample that was sequenced in a study of γδ T cells in repeated Plasmodium falciparum infection. TCRdb re-processed the multiplex PCR reads using CATT. Of tens of thousands of delta-chain clones listed, approximately 0.96% are singletons. Bulk repertoires came from Vgamma9/Vdelta2+ or Vdelta2-negative gammadelta T cells flow-sorted from PBMC. Specimen: gamma-delta T cells from blood. The receptors shown here come from a pool of human donors (malaria-infected and uninfected, not separated).

With respect to this clone: At residue 12, the DNA translation does not agree with TCRdb's protein; the protein displayed here is the one encoded by the DNA. This rearrangement joins TRDV1 to TRDJ2; possibly TRDD3 for D (6 bases). TCRdb lists no J gene, so it was determined here by aligning the DNA to germline. Germline lookup yields CDR1 TSWWSYY and CDR2 QGS. The V and J ends lost 3 bases and 0 bases respectively, with 44 bases between them. This CDR3 region has 27 residues. The CDR3: CALGDLDVGPFESRGTPLQALTAQLFF. The DNA of the CDR3 is TGTGCTCTTGGGGATTTGGATGTAGGTCCTTTCGAGTCCCGGGGGACGCCGCTCCAAGCTTTGACAGCACAACTCTTCTTT.

In its sample, this clone was seen a few times. TCRdb shows a much larger clone's protein in place of this DNA's translation, and the two differ at residue 15, likely through a read error; the protein shown is translated from the DNA. The chain is built from TRDV2 and TRDJ1, with D perhaps being TRDD2 or TRDD3 (6 bases each). The J gene, left out of TCRdb, was set here by checking the DNA against germline. This CDR3 has 22 residues. Trimming took off 4 bases at V and 4 bases at J, with 39 bases between the two ends. Germline CDR1 GEAIGNYY, CDR2 EKD. The CDR3 sequence is CACECSYFLYYAVGGTRDKLIF. Written as DNA, the CDR3 is TGTGCCTGTGAATGCTCCTACTTCCTCTATTACGCGGTTGGGGGTACGCGCGATAAACTCATCTTT.

As regards this clone: TCRdb pairs this DNA with a much larger clone's protein that differs at residue 13, likely a read error; the protein shown was translated from the DNA. The rearrangement uses TRDV1 and TRDJ1, with 8 bases lining up with TRDD3. Matching the DNA to germline supplied the J gene, which TCRdb does not give. The CDR3 is made up of 18 amino acids. From germline, CDR1 is TSWWSYY and CDR2 QGS. Trimming took 4 bases from V and 3 from J; bases not matched to a gene: 16. DNA of the CDR3: TGTGCTCTTGGGGCCATTCCCCTGGGGATACCTTACGCCGATAAACTCATCTTT. Residues: CALGAIPLGIPYADKLIF.

This clone turned up a few times. The protein TCRdb gives is from a much larger clone and does not agree with this DNA's translation at residue 8, likely a read error; the protein shown here comes from the DNA. No call exists for the J gene, whereas the V gene is TRDV2; the DNA was not compared with TRDD3, the D call given in the table. This CDR3 is built from 12 residues. Germline lookup yields CDR1 GEAIGNYY and CDR2 EKD. The CDR3 here is CACRTGAHRVIF. The CDR3 DNA is TGTGCCTGTCGGACTGGGGCCCATCGGGTCATCTTT.

This clone has a handful of counts. TCRdb's protein for this DNA is that of a much larger clone and differs from the translation at residue 7, likely a read error; the protein shown is the DNA translation. V gene TRDV2 combines with J gene TRDJ1; the match to TRDD3 covers 7 bases. TCRdb carries no J gene annotation; the J gene was assigned here by matching the DNA with germline. The germline CDR1 and CDR2 sequences are GEAIGNYY and EKD. CDR3 length: 18 residues. The V segment lost 1 base and the J segment 3 bases; nucleotides outside the gene matches: 16. The CDR3 sequence: CACDTIPMGEKGSDKLIF. CDR3 DNA: TGTGCCTGTGACACGATTCCAATGGGGGAAAAAGGATCCGATAAACTCATCTTT.

This clone was counted only a few times. This likely stems from a read error, as it lies one base from a far larger clone. Other nucleotide sequences in the sample specify the same CDR3. CDR3 DNA sequence: TGTGCTCTTGGGGACCCCTTCCCTGCAGTCTGGGGATACGATAAACTCATCTTT. The encoded protein is CALGDPFPAVWGYDKLIF. V is TRDV1 and J is TRDJ1, with D tentatively TRDD3 (7 bases). The J gene was not available in TCRdb and was assigned here by matching the DNA to germline segments. Germline assignment: CDR1 TSWWSYY and CDR2 QGS. The V and J ends lost 3 bases and 4 bases respectively, with 24 bases between them. The CDR3 is made up of 18 amino acids.

Concerning this clone: TCRdb shows a much larger clone's protein in place of this DNA's translation, and the two differ at residue 11, likely through a read error; the protein shown is translated from the DNA. This chain connects TRDV1 to TRDJ1; the D gene could be TRDD2 or TRDD3 (6 bases each). As TCRdb names no J gene, one was assigned here on the basis of a DNA match to germline. CDR3 size: 20 residues. V was shortened by 5 bases and J by 0 bases, with 28 bases between the two germline ends. Germline lookup yields CDR1 TSWWSYY and CDR2 QGS. The CDR3 nucleotides read TGTGCTCTTGGGTCCTACGAGGGGGACTGGGAGAGCCGGTACACCGATAAACTCATCTTT. The encoded protein is CALGSYEGDWESRYTDKLIF.

This clone has a handful of counts. Translating this DNA gives a protein that differs at residue 11 from the TCRdb one, which belongs to a much larger clone; a read error is likely, and the protein shown is this translation. J is TRDJ1 and V is TRDV2; the D gene is possibly TRDD3 (5 bases). TCRdb records no J gene; here it was assigned by comparing the DNA to germline. This CDR3 has 15 amino acids. From germline, CDR1 is GEAIGNYY and CDR2 EKD. This CDR3 reads CACDTGGMGTGKLIF. Here the CDR3 DNA reads TGTGCCTGTGACACCGGTGGGATGGGTACCGGTAAACTCATCTTT.

The table lists this clone with a few counts. It is likely a read error: a sequence one base away is far more abundant. This CDR3 is also generated by other DNA sequences in the sample. V is TRDV1 and J is TRDJ1; possibly TRDD2 for D (6 bases). Here the J gene was assigned by germline matching of the DNA, as TCRdb has none. The CDR3 extends over 17 amino acids. Germline V lookup: CDR1 TSWWSYY, CDR2 QGS. The CDR3 DNA follows: TGTGCCCTTGGGGTATTGCCTTCCGACGCACTTCGGGACAAACTCATCTTT. Translated, it gives CALGVLPSDALRDKLIF.

By its share, this clone is medium-sized (0.01 to 0.1%). The sample carries other DNA sequences with the same CDR3. The rearrangement uses TRDV1 and TRDJ1, with TRDD3 identical over 9 bases. The CDR3 extends over 22 amino acids. CDR1 is TSWWSYY and CDR2 is QGS in the germline V gene. After removal of 0 bases from V and 1 base from J, the junction contained 21 bases not matched to a gene. CDR3 coding DNA: TGTGCTCTTGGGGAACTAAAGGCCTCCTTGGCTGGGGGATTCACCTGCACCGATAAACTCATCTTT. Residues: CALGELKASLAGGFTCTDKLIF.

This clone was detected a few times. A read error likely explains this, since a far larger clone differs by one base. In the same sample, other DNA sequences code for this CDR3. The J gene is TRDJ1, the V gene TRDV1; D is perhaps TRDD3 (5 bases). The J gene is not listed in TCRdb, so it was assigned here from a DNA match to germline. The CDR3 has 14 amino acids. Germline lookup yields CDR1 TSWWSYY and CDR2 QGS. The CDR3 region has the DNA TGCGCTCTTGGGGAGATAGAGTACACCGATAAACTCATCTTT. Amino acid sequence: CALGEIEYTDKLIF.

This clone was picked up a small number of times. A far more abundant clone sits one base away, making this likely a read error. The rearrangement joins TRDV1 to TRDJ1; 9 nucleotides line up with TRDD3. TCRdb gives no J gene; it was assigned here by matching the DNA to germline. With 4 bases clipped from V and 0 bases from J, the junction kept 36 bases outside the gene matches. The CDR3 sequence is 26 residues long. The germline V gene has CDR1 TSWWSYY and CDR2 QGS. CDR3 residues: CALGARPVVWPRRILGDPPYTDKLIF. CDR3 DNA: TGTGCTCTTGGGGCTCGCCCTGTAGTATGGCCGAGGCGTATACTGGGGGACCCTCCGTACACCGATAAACTCATCTTT.

Comments on this clone: A far bigger clonotype differs at one base, so this is likely a read error. The same CDR3 can be traced to other DNA sequences in this sample. The CDR3 DNA sequence: TGTGCTCTCACGAGAATCGAGGGCCTTCCTACGCGGAGGTTTTACACCGATAAGCTCATCTTT. It is translated as CALTRIEGLPTRRFYTDKLIF. No J gene was assigned, while the V gene was called as TRDV1; the table's D call, TRDD3, was not checked against the DNA. Germline CDR1 and CDR2: TSWWSYY and QGS. The CDR3 has 21 residues.

Remarks on this clone: With a far larger clone one base away, a read error is the likely cause. The same CDR3 is also encoded by other DNA sequences in this sample. CDR3 coding DNA: TGTGCTCTTGGGGAAACCTTAAAATTCACGGGGTACTGGGGGATACTAGGGAAACTCATCTTT. Its translation is CALGETLKFTGYWGILGKLIF. V is TRDV1 and J is TRDJ1, with 12 nucleotides matching TRDD3. The germline V gene encodes CDR1 TSWWSYY and CDR2 QGS. V was clipped by 2 bases and J by 8 bases; unmatched bases: 24. The CDR3 runs 21 residues.

A note on this clone: TCRdb's entry gives the protein of a much larger clone, which mismatches this DNA's translation at residue 17, likely from a read error; the protein reported here is translated from the DNA. The chain recombines TRDV1 with TRDJ1, with TRDD3 matching 9 bases. The V and J ends lost 2 bases and 6 bases, in that order; junction bases with no gene match: 25. CDR3 size: 21 residues. Germline loops: CDR1 TSWWSYY, CDR2 QGS. The CDR3 loop reads CALGENGYWGNRAFWHNKLIF. CDR3 DNA sequence: TGTGCTCTTGGGGAAAACGGGTACTGGGGGAATCGGGCCTTTTGGCACAATAAACTCATCTTT.

Details on this clone: This DNA translates differently at residue 13 from the TCRdb protein, which is that of a much larger clone; a read error is likely, and the protein shown is the DNA's own translation. J is TRDJ1 and V is TRDV2, with 9 bases lining up with TRDD2. The J gene comes from matching the DNA to germline here; TCRdb lacks it. CDR1 GEAIGNYY and CDR2 EKD come from the germline V gene. The V gene end was trimmed by 0 bases and the J gene end by 2 bases; junction bases not matched to a gene: 18. CDR3 length equals 20 residues. In DNA, the CDR3 is TGTGCCTGTGACACCGGCCTTCCTACGGTGTGGCCTAGGGGAACCGATAAACTCATCTTT. Its translation: CACDTGLPTVWPRGTDKLIF.

Points on this clone: This likely stems from a read error, as it lies one base from a far larger clone. This sample also contains other DNA sequences that code for the same CDR3. CDR3: CALVVTITGGLQHTYTDKLIF. The CDR3 DNA reads TGTGCTCTTGTGGTCACCATTACTGGGGGACTCCAGCACACGTACACCGATAAACTCATCTTT. The chain is built from TRDV1 and TRDJ1; 9 bases match TRDD3. The CDR3 loop spans 21 amino acids. Germline CDR1 is TSWWSYY and CDR2 is QGS. The trim removed 7 bases at V and 0 bases at J, leaving 24 bases unmatched.

This clone was observed a handful of times. A read error likely explains why the TCRdb protein, taken from a much larger clone, differs from this DNA's translation at residue 8; the protein shown is translated from the DNA. The CDR3 nucleotides are TGTGCTCTTGGGGGATTCGATAAATACGTACTGGGGGATATCGATAAACTCATCTTT. Translation gives CALGGFDKYVLGDIDKLIF. This chain joins TRDV1 and TRDJ1; TRDD3 matches at 11 bases. The CDR3 spans 19 residues. CDR1 and CDR2 (germline): TSWWSYY, QGS. After removal of 4 bases from V and 4 bases from J, the junction contained 17 bases not matched to a gene.

Of note for this clone: The amino acid sequence in TCRdb belongs to a much larger clone and departs from this DNA's translation at residue 10, likely a sequencing read error; the sequence shown is translated from the DNA. The sample holds other DNA sequences that translate to the same CDR3. The genes are TRDV2 and TRDJ1; 10 positions match TRDD3. The J gene, left out of TCRdb, was set here by checking the DNA against germline. The length of the CDR3 is 14 residues. Germline CDR1 is GEAIGNYY and CDR2 is EKD. The junction had 7 bases not matched to a gene; V was cut back by 2 bases and J by 8 bases. In DNA form, the CDR3 reads TGTGCCTGTGACAGCGTACTGGGGGATGCAAAACTCATCTTT. It translates to CACDSVLGDAKLIF.

This clone was observed a few times. TCRdb records a much larger clone's protein for this DNA, with a difference at residue 15 that likely arises from a read error; the protein given is the translation of the DNA. The V gene reported is TRDV2; the J gene is uncalled; the table's D call, TRDD3, was not checked against the DNA. The germline CDR1 and CDR2 sequences are GEAIGNYY and EKD. This CDR3 has 16 residues. The CDR3, as DNA: TGTGCCTGTGACACCGTGGGGAGGGGGTACACCGATAAACTCACCTTT. This gives the protein CACDTVGRGYTDKLTF.

Remarks on this clone: A read error is the likely source, as a far larger clone sits one nucleotide away. This sample also contains other DNA sequences that code for the same CDR3. The DNA for the CDR3 is TGTGCCTGTGACACCCTAGTACTGGGGGATACGCGGAAGGACACCGATAAACTCATCTTT. It codes for CACDTLVLGDTRKDTDKLIF. The rearrangement joins TRDV2 to TRDJ1; 13 bases are a match to TRDD3. In the absence of a J gene in TCRdb, the DNA was matched to germline to assign it here. The germline V gene has CDR1 GEAIGNYY and CDR2 EKD. The V gene end was trimmed by 0 bases and the J gene end by 0 bases; junction bases not matched to a gene: 12. This CDR3 is 20 amino acids long.

This clone was counted between two and nine times. The protein TCRdb gives is from a much larger clone and does not agree with this DNA's translation at residue 10, likely a read error; the protein shown here comes from the DNA. The chain employs TRDV2 and TRDJ3; 7 bases match TRDD3. As TCRdb names no J gene, one was assigned here on the basis of a DNA match to germline. The trim removed 3 bases at V and 0 bases at J, leaving 19 bases unmatched. The CDR3 is 22 residues long. Germline lookup yields CDR1 GEAIGNYY and CDR2 EKD. This CDR3 reads CACDGPVLGGTRSSWDTRQMFF. The CDR3 DNA reads TGTGCCTGTGACGGCCCTGTCCTGGGGGGTACGCGTAGCTCCTGGGACACCCGACAGATGTTTTTC.

With respect to this clone: The likely explanation is a read error, given a far larger clone one base away. This sample also contains other DNA sequences that code for the same CDR3. The chain carries TRDV2 and TRDJ1, with D perhaps matching TRDD3 (5 bases). In the absence of a J gene in TCRdb, the DNA was matched to germline to assign it here. The CDR3 extends over 18 amino acids. Germline V lookup: CDR1 GEAIGNYY, CDR2 EKD. V shed 0 bases and J shed 3 bases, with 22 bases lying between them. CDR3 residues: CACDTLNLGDLGADKLIF. The CDR3 DNA sequence: TGTGCCTGTGACACCCTAAATCTGGGAGATTTAGGGGCCGATAAACTCATCTTT.

This clone was observed a few times. A single base separates this from a much larger clone, so it may be a read error. The sample has other DNA sequences that encode this CDR3 too. CDR3 sequence (DNA): TGTGCTCTTGAGCTCCCTGGGGAAAGCCAGCTCCCTGCACGGAAACTCATCTTT. As protein: CALELPGESQLPARKLIF. The J gene is TRDJ1, the V gene TRDV1, with D perhaps matching TRDD3 (6 bases). V lost 7 bases to trimming and J lost 8 bases, with 32 bases between them. Per the germline V gene, CDR1 is TSWWSYY and CDR2 is QGS. CDR3 length: 18 amino acids.